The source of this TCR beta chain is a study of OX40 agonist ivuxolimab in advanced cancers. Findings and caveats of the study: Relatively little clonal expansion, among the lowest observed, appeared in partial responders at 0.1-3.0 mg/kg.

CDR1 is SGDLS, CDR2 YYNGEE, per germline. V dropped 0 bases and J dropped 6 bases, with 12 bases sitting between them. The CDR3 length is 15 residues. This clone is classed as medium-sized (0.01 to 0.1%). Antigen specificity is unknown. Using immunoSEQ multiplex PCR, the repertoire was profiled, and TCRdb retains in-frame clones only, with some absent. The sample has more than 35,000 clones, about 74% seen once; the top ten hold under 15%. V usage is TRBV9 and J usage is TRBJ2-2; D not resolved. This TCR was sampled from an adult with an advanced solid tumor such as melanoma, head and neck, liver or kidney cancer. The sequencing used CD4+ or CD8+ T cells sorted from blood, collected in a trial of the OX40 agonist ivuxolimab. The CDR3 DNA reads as TGTGCCAGCAGCGTAGAGGACGGCGGATCCGGGGAGCTGTTTTTT. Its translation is CASSVEDGGSGELFF.